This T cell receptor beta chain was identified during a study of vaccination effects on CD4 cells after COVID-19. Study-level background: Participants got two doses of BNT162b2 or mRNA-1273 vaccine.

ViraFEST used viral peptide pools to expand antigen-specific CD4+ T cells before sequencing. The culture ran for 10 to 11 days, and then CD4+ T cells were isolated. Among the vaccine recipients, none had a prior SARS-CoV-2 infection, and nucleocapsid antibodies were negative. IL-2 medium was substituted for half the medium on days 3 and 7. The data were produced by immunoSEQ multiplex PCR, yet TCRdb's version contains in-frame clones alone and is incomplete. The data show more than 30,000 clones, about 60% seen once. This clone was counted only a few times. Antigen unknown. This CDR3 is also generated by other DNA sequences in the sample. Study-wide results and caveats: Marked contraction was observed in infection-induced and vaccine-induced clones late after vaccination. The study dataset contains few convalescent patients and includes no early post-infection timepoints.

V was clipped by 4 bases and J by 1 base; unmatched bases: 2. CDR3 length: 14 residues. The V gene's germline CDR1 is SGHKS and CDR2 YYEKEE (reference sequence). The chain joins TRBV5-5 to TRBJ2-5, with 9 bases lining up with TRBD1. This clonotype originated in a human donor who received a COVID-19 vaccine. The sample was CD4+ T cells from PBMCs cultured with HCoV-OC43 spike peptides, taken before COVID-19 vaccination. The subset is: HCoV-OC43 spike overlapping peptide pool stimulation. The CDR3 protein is CASSPGQGQETQYF. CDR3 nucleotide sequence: TGTGCCAGCAGCCCGGGACAGGGCCAAGAGACCCAGTACTTC.